This T cell receptor (beta chain) was captured by sequencing in a study of vaccination effects on CD4 cells after COVID-19. Measured with immunoSEQ multiplex PCR; TCRdb has only the in-frame clones, and not every one. The repertoire holds about 50,000 clones, with 65% to 75% as singletons. Following culture for about ten days, CD4+ T cells were isolated. PCR-confirmed SARS-CoV-2 infection occurred in the person between March and December 2020. The cohort was immunized with two doses of either the BNT162b2 or mRNA-1273 vaccine. Concerning this clone itself: Its antigen is undetermined.

The clonotype was recovered from a human donor who had a prior SARS-CoV-2 infection. Material: CD4+ T cells from PBMCs cultured without peptide, obtained after COVID-19 vaccination.

The CDR3 DNA follows: TGTGCCATCAGCCCGGGACTAGGAAACTACGAGCAGTACTTC. It translates to CAISPGLGNYEQYF. The chain has TRBV10-3 and TRBJ2-7; 8 nucleotides match TRBD2. The trim removed 6 bases at V and 3 bases at J, leaving 7 bases unmatched. The CDR3 consists of 14 residues. CDR1 is ENHRY, CDR2 SYGVKD, per germline.